Each of the 22 T cell receptor beta chains below was sequenced from the same sample in a study of blood T cell repertoires in COVID-19. Measured with immunoSEQ multiplex PCR; TCRdb has only the in-frame clones, and not every one. The sample carries fewer than 200,000 clones, about 80% recorded once. The specimen sequenced was peripheral blood. These receptors came from an older woman with COVID-19, enrolled during active disease.

The chain is built from TRBV7-8 and TRBJ1-4; no firm D call. V was clipped by 3 bases and J by 6 bases, with 14 bases between them. Germline V CDR1 and CDR2: SGHVS, FQNEAQ. CDR3 size: 15 residues. The CDR3: CASSFPAGGYEKLFF. The CDR3 nucleotides read TGTGCCAGCAGCTTCCCGGCGGGAGGTTATGAAAAACTGTTTTTT.

This chain joins TRBV19 and TRBJ2-5; 9 bases map to TRBD1. V was pared by 11 bases and J by 4 bases, with 8 bases of the junction left unmatched. CDR3 length: 13 residues. Germline V gene sequence: CDR1 LNHDA, CDR2 SQIVND (reference sequence). The chain's CDR3 is CASRGTGSETQYF. The CDR3 DNA reads TGTGCCTCTAGGGGGACAGGGTCAGAGACCCAGTACTTC.

V and J are TRBV7-2 and TRBJ2-5; 10 nucleotides align to TRBD2. Germline trimming cut 3 bases from V and 4 bases from J; bases unmatched to any gene: 11. CDR1 is SGHTA and CDR2 is FQGNSA in the germline V gene. The CDR3 totals 17 residues. The CDR3 DNA is TGTGCCAGCAGCTTGGGTGCTAGCGGGAGTTGGCGAGAGACCCAGTACTTC. As protein: CASSLGASGSWRETQYF.

This clone was picked up a small number of times. Other DNA sequences within the sample encode an identical CDR3. The rearrangement joins TRBV5-1 to TRBJ1-1; 11 bases map to TRBD1. The CDR3 length is 14 residues. V lost 4 bases, J lost 4 bases, and 3 bases stayed unmatched. Germline CDR1 SGHRS, CDR2 YFSETQ. In DNA form, the CDR3 reads TGCGCCAGCAGCCCGGGACAGGGGGGCACTGAAGCTTTCTTT. Encoded protein: CASSPGQGGTEAFF.

The chain employs TRBV5-1 and TRBJ1-1; the D gene is possibly TRBD1 (6 bases). CDR1 is SGHRS and CDR2 is YFSETQ in the germline V gene. The CDR3 is made up of 12 amino acids. Trimming removed 0 bases at V and 7 bases at J, with 7 bases between. As DNA, the CDR3 is TGCGCCAGCAGCTTGGGACAGGATGAAGCTTTCTTT. This sequence encodes CASSLGQDEAFF.

The chain recombines TRBV7-9 with TRBJ1-4; no reliable D call. CDR3 size: 16 residues. Germline V gives CDR1 SEHNR, CDR2 FQNEAQ (reference sequence). CDR3 sequence: CASSPFGVQPDEKLFF. The CDR3 DNA is TGTGCTTCTTCGCCCTTCGGGGTCCAACCTGATGAAAAACTGTTTTTT.

This clone has only one observation. The rearrangement links TRBV7-3 to TRBJ2-3; no clear D gene. Germline CDR1 is SGHTA and CDR2 is FQGTGA. The CDR3 is 14 residues long. V dropped 5 bases and J dropped 4 bases, with 13 bases sitting between them. The CDR3 here is CASSPRFEADTQYF. The CDR3 region has the DNA TGTGCCAGCAGCCCCCGGTTTGAAGCAGATACGCAGTATTTT.

This chain uses TRBV10-2 with TRBJ1-1; D not resolved. V shed 1 base and J shed 4 bases, with 7 bases lying between them. The germline V gene encodes CDR1 WSHSY and CDR2 SAAADI. The CDR3 runs to 13 residues. The CDR3 DNA sequence: TGCGCCAGCAGTGAGTTAGGCGGCACTGAAGCTTTCTTT. Encoded protein: CASSELGGTEAFF.

V and J are TRBV6-1 and TRBJ2-3, with 9 bases fitting TRBD2. In germline, CDR1 is MNHNS, CDR2 SASEGT. The CDR3 length is 17 residues. Trimming cost V 4 bases and J 6 bases; bases outside gene matches: 14. The chain's CDR3 is CASSARRAGGLSDTQYF. DNA of the CDR3: TGTGCCAGCAGTGCGAGGAGGGCGGGGGGGCTCTCGGATACGCAGTATTTT.

The V and J genes are TRBV3-1 (or the pseudogene TRBV3-2) and TRBJ1-1; 7 bases fit TRBD1. CDR3 size: 15 residues. V dropped 5 bases and J dropped 5; count of bases not matched to a gene: 11. Germline CDR1 and CDR2: LGHDT and YNNKEL (reference sequence). The CDR3 DNA is TGTGCCAGCAGCTCCACATACAGGGGTGGGACTGAAGCTTTCTTT. This gives the protein CASSSTYRGGTEAFF.

The chain links TRBV29-1 to TRBJ1-2; D unresolved. The CDR3 length is 11 residues. Germline CDR1 SQVTM, CDR2 ANQGSEA. The V end lost 4 bases, the J end lost 4 bases, and 7 bases lay between the germline ends. CDR3 sequence: CSVAGIYGYTF. Here the CDR3 DNA reads TGCAGCGTTGCAGGAATCTATGGCTACACCTTC.

CDR3 sequence reads: CASSFAFNQPQHF. The CDR3 nucleotides are TGTGCCAGTAGTTTCGCGTTCAATCAGCCCCAGCATTTT. V gene TRBV19 combines with J gene TRBJ1-5, with D unresolved. Germline V lookup: CDR1 LNHDA, CDR2 SQIVND (reference sequence). V lost 5 bases and J lost 3, with 8 bases in between. The length of the CDR3 is 13 residues.

The gene calls are TRBV27 and TRBJ2-1; tentative D call: TRBD2 (6 bases). CDR3 length: 16 amino acids. Trimming shortened V by 7 bases and J by 7 bases, and 23 bases separated the two germline ends. Germline assignment: CDR1 MNHEY and CDR2 SMNVEV (reference sequence). CDR3 DNA sequence: TGTGCCAGCACCGACCTAGGGGCTAGCGTTGGGAATGAGCAGTTCTTC. This sequence encodes CASTDLGASVGNEQFF.

This rearrangement joins TRBV5-6 to TRBJ1-1; D call uncertain. This CDR3 has 13 residues. Germline assignment: CDR1 SGHDT and CDR2 YYEEEE. V gave up 4 bases and J gave up 4 bases, with 11 bases separating them. This CDR3 is CASSQHSPTEAFF. The CDR3 region has the DNA TGTGCCAGCAGCCAACATAGCCCCACTGAAGCTTTCTTT.

The chain joins TRBV10-2 to TRBJ1-6, with D perhaps TRBD1 (6 bases). Germline CDR1 and CDR2: WSHSY and SAAADI. The CDR3 covers 15 residues. V dropped 7 bases and J dropped 9 bases, with 19 bases sitting between them. CDR3 in amino acids: CASNSGAGDTSPLHF. In DNA form, the CDR3 reads TGCGCCAGCAATTCCGGGGCAGGGGATACTTCACCCCTCCACTTT.

V is TRBV28 and J is TRBJ1-5; perhaps TRBD1 as D (5 bases). The V gene lost 6 bases and the J gene lost 1 base, with 19 bases spanning the gap. The CDR3 totals 17 residues. In germline, CDR1 is MDHEN, CDR2 SYDVKM. The CDR3 nucleotides read TGTGCCAGCAGCTCCCCTTACGGGGGTACGAGCAATCAGCCCCAGCATTTT. The encoded protein is CASSSPYGGTSNQPQHF.

V gene TRBV3-1 (or the pseudogene TRBV3-2) combines with J gene TRBJ2-2; TRBD1 might be the D (5 bases). Between the trimmed V and J ends, which lost 5 bases and 6 bases, there was a span of 10 bases. This CDR3 region has 13 residues. CDR1 LGHDT and CDR2 YNNKEL come from the germline V gene (reference sequence). The CDR3 loop is CASSFLGAGELFF. The DNA of the CDR3 is TGTGCCAGCAGCTTTTTAGGGGCCGGGGAGCTGTTTTTT.

The chain couples TRBV7-2 to TRBJ2-3; 7 bases fit TRBD1. This CDR3 spans 13 amino acids. Per the germline V gene, CDR1 is SGHTA and CDR2 is FQGNSA. V lost 2 bases, J lost 6 bases, and 2 bases stayed unmatched. This CDR3 is CASSLWDSDTQYF. The DNA of the CDR3 is TGTGCCAGCAGCTTATGGGACAGCGATACGCAGTATTTT.

This clone was found a few times. This chain links TRBV5-1 with TRBJ2-1, with a weak D call TRBD2 (6 bases). Germline loops: CDR1 SGHRS, CDR2 YFSETQ. This CDR3 contains 15 residues. V lost 0 bases, J lost 7 bases, and 14 bases lay in between. CDR3 nucleotides: TGCGCCAGCAGCTTGGTGGGGCAGGGAGGAAATGAGCAGTTCTTC. It yields the protein CASSLVGQGGNEQFF.

The chain couples TRBV5-4 to TRBJ2-5; D is perhaps TRBD1 (7 bases). Germline CDR1 SGHNT, CDR2 YYREEE (reference sequence). The CDR3 is made up of 15 amino acids. Trimming cost V 2 bases and J 2 bases, with 13 bases left between them. The CDR3, as DNA: TGTGCCAGCAGCTTAAGGGCAGGGGGGCAAGAGACCCAGTACTTC. It yields the protein CASSLRAGGQETQYF.

This clone was observed a single time. J is TRBJ1-2 and V is TRBV28; D unclear. The V gene's germline CDR1 is MDHEN and CDR2 SYDVKM. Between the trimmed V and J ends, which lost 0 bases and 4 bases, there was a span of 9 bases. CDR3 length equals 14 residues. CDR3 sequence: CASSLWAGTYGYTF. As DNA, the CDR3 is TGTGCCAGCAGTTTATGGGCAGGCACCTATGGCTACACCTTC.

This sequence joins TRBV30 and TRBJ1-3; the D is unclear. Trimming took 0 bases from V and 4 from J, leaving 13 bases between them. CDR1 GTSNPN and CDR2 SVGIG come from the germline V gene (reference sequence). The CDR3 spans 15 residues. CDR3: CAWSVLGVAGNTIYF. The CDR3, as DNA: TGTGCCTGGAGTGTACTCGGGGTCGCCGGAAACACCATATATTTT.